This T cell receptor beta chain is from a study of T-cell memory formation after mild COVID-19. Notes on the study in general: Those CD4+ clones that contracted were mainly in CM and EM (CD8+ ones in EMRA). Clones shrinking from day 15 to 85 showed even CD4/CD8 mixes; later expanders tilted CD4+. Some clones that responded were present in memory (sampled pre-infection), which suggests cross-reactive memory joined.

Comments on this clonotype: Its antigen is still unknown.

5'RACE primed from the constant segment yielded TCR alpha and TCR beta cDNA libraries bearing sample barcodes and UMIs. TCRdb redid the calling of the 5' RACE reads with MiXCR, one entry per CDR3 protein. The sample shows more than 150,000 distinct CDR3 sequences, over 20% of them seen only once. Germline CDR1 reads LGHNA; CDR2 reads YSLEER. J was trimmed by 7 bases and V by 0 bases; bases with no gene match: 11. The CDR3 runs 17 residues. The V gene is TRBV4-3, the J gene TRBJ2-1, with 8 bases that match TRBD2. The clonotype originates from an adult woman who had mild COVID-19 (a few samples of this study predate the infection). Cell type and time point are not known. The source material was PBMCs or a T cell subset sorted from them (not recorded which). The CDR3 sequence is CASSQDLGAGAGNEQFF. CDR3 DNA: TGCGCCAGCAGCCAAGATCTGGGAGCGGGAGCAGGGAATGAGCAGTTCTTC.